This entry features one TCR beta chain sequence. No antigen is known for it. The CDR3 length is 16 residues. The ends lost 2 bases at V and 11 bases at J; junction bases unmatched: 14. Germline assignment: CDR1 MGHRA and CDR2 YSYEKL. Sequenced by immunoSEQ multiplex PCR; TCRdb stores in-frame clones only, minus some. The repertoire consists of 70,000 to 80,000 clones, with about 81% occurring once and the leading ten covering more than 4%. The sample belongs to a study of OX40 agonist ivuxolimab in advanced cancers. Study conclusions and caveats: Researchers did not determine the expanded peripheral T cells' antigen specificity.

The input for sequencing was CD4+ or CD8+ T cells sorted from blood, taken in a trial of the OX40 agonist ivuxolimab. The V and J genes are TRBV4-1 and TRBJ1-1; 10 nucleotides line up with TRBD1. The sequence came from an adult with an advanced solid tumor such as melanoma, head and neck, liver or kidney cancer. The CDR3 nucleotides read TGCGCCAGCAGCCAACCAACTCGCCGACAGGGGGCCAGGGCTTTCTTT. It yields the protein CASSQPTRRQGARAFF.